This T cell receptor (beta chain) was found in a study of regulatory T cells in long-lasting Graves disease. Overall study: Persistent cases were those of Graves' disease that involved over 5 years of antithyroid drugs with positive TSH receptor antibodies. Study conclusions and caveats: Persistent patients had a count of shared public clonotypes (2,741) that exceeded that of new patients (about 870). Relative to newly diagnosed Graves' patients, persistent ones had lower TCR diversity. Sample size was small, which may have lowered accuracy.

This clonotype appeared many times. As yet, its antigen is unknown. Time point in this sample: persistent/refractory GD, antithyroid drugs over 5 years with positive TRAb. From PBMCs, RNA was extracted and then used to make the TCR library. Library construction for TCR beta used iRepertoire HTBI primers and Arm-PCR of CDR3 regions. TCRdb reanalysed the multiplex PCR reads using MiXCR and keeps one entry per CDR3 protein. The table has about 460,000 distinct CDR3 sequences, 20% to 25% seen once. The source was peripheral blood mononuclear cells (PBMCs), collected when the disease was refractory, from a patient treated with antithyroid drugs. This clonotype was sampled from a female donor with Graves disease.

Written as DNA, the CDR3 is TGTGCCAGCAGTTTTCCGACAGAGCTCTATGGCTACACCTTC. This translates into CASSFPTELYGYTF. The chain is built from TRBV28 and TRBJ1-2; TRBD1 might be the D (5 bases). The ends were cut back, 3 bases at V and 4 bases at J, with 12 bases in the middle. The germline V gene has CDR1 MDHEN and CDR2 SYDVKM. The CDR3 runs to 14 residues.